This record looks at one TCR beta chain sequence and its context. The sample comes from a study of blood T cell repertoires in COVID-19. Overall study context: Collection of acute and convalescent COVID-19 samples took place in the United States, Italy and Spain. Sources were T cells, B-cell-depleted T cells, or PBMCs; the material itself was cDNA or gDNA.

Per the authors' pipeline: Reference gene primer amplification yielded estimated nucleated cell counts. Clones were read by immunoSEQ multiplex PCR, and TCRdb kept only the in-frame ones, dropping some. V, J and clone size were drawn from that table, and D and trimming were deduced from the DNA. Of roughly 93,000 clones in the sample, 81% were seen once. The ends were cut back, 3 bases at V and 0 bases at J, with 9 bases in the middle. Germline CDR1 is WSHSY and CDR2 is SAAADI. CDR3 length equals 15 residues. This clonotype was sampled from a woman of 80 years or more with acute or convalescent COVID-19. The sequencing input was peripheral blood. The chain carries TRBV10-2 and TRBJ1-5; D gene unclear. CDR3 sequence reads: CASSEWGDSNQPQHF. The CDR3 nucleotides read TGCGCCAGCAGTGAATGGGGAGATAGCAATCAGCCCCAGCATTTT.